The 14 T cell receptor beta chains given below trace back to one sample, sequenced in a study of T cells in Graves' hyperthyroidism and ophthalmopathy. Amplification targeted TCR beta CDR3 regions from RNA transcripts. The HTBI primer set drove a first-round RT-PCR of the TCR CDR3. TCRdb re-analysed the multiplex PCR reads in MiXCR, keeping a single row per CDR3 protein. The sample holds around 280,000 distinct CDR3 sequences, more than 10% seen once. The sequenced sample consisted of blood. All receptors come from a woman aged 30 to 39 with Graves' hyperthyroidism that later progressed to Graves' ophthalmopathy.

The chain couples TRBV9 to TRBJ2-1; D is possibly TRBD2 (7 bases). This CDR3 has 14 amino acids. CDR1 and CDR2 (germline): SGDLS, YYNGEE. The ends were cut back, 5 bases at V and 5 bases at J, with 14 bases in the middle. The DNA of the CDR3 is TGTGCCAGCAGTGCCTGGGGGGGGCACAATGAGCAGTTCTTC. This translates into CASSAWGGHNEQFF.

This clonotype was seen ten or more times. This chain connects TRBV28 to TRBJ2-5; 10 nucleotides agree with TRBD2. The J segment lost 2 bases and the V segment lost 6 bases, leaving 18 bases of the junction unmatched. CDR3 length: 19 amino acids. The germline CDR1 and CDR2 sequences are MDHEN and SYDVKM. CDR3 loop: CASSGGPSLAGVAQETQYF. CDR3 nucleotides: TGTGCCAGCAGCGGGGGCCCCTCGCTAGCGGGAGTGGCACAAGAGACCCAGTACTTC.

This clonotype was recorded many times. The CDR3 is CASSLITSGRYNEQFF. The CDR3 DNA is TGTGCCAGCAGCTTGATAACTAGCGGGAGGTACAATGAGCAGTTCTTC. The chain links TRBV13 to TRBJ2-1, with 12 nucleotides matching TRBD2. The junction had 4 bases not matched to a gene; V was cut back by 3 bases and J by 4 bases. Germline CDR1 reads PRHDT; CDR2 reads FYEKMQ (reference sequence). The CDR3 is made up of 16 amino acids.

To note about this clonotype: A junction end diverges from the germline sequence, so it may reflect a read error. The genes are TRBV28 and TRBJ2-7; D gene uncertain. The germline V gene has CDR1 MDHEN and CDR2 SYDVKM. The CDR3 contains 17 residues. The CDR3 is CASSQDSLLGYSYGQYF. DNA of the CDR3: TGCGCCAGCAGCCAAGATTCCCTCCTAGGGTACTCCTACGGGCAGTACTTC.

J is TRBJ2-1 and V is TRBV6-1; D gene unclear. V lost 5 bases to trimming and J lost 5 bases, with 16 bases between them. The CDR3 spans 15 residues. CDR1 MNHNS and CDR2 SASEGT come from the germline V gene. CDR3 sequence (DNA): TGTGCCAGCAGTTCCGAGACCGGGCATAACAATGAGCAGTTCTTC. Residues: CASSSETGHNNEQFF.

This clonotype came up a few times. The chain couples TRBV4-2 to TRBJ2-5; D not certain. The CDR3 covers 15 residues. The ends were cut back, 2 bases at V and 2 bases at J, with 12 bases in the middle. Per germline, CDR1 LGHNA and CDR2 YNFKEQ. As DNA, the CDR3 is TGTGCCAGCAGCCAAAACGGCGGCGGACAAGAGACCCAGTACTTC. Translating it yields CASSQNGGGQETQYF.

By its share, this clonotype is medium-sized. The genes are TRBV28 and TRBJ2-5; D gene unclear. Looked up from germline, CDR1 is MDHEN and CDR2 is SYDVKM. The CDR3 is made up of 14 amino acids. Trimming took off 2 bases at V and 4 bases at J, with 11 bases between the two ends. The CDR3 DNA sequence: TGTGCCAGCAGTTTACCGACTGAGTTAGAGACCCAGTACTTC. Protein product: CASSLPTELETQYF.

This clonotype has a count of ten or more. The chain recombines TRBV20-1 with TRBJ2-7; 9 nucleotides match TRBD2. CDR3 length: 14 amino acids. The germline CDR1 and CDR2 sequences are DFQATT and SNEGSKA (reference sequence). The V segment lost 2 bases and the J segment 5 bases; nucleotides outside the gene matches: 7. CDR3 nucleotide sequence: TGCAGTGCTAGATCCGGGACTAGCATGGACGAGCAGTACTTC. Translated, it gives CSARSGTSMDEQYF.

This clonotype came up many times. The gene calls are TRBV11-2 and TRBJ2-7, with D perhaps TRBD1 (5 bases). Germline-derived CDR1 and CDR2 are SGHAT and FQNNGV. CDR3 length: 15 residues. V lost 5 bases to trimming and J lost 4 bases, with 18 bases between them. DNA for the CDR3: TGTGCCAGCAGCCACGCGGACACCTCATTGTACGAGCAGTACTTC. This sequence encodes CASSHADTSLYEQYF.

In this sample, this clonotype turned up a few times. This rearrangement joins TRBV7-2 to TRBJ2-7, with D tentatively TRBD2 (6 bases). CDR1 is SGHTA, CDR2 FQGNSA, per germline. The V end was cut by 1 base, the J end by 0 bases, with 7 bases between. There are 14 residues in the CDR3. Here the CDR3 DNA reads TGTGCCAGCAGCTTAGTAGCGGACTCCTACGAGCAGTACTTC. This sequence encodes CASSLVADSYEQYF. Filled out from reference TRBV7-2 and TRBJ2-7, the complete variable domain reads GAGVSQSPSNKVTEKGKDVELRCDPISGHTALYWYRQSLGQGLEFLIYFQGNSAPDKSGLPSDRFSAERTGGSVSTLTIQRTQQEDSAVYLCASSLVADSYEQYFGPGTRLTVT.

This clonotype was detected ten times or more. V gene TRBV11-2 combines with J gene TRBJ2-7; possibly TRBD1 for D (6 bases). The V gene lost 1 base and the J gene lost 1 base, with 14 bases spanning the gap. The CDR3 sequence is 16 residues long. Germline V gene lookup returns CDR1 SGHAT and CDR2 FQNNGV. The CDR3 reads CASSLGGPDKSYEQYF. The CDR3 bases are TGTGCCAGCAGCTTAGGGGGGCCAGATAAATCCTACGAGCAGTACTTC.

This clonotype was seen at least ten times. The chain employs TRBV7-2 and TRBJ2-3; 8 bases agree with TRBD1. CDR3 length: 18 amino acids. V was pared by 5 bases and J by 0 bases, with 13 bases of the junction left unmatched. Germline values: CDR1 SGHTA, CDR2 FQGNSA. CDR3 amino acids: CASSRRDRRKASTDTQYF. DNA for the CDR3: TGTGCCAGCAGCCGACGGGACAGGAGGAAAGCTAGCACAGATACGCAGTATTTT.

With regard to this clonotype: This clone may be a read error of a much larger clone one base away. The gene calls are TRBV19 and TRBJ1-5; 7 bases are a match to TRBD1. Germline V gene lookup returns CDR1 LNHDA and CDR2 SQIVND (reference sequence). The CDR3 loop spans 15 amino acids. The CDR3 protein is CVSSYISGGHQPQHF. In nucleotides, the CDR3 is TGTGTCAGTAGCTACATTTCAGGGGGACATCAGCCCCAGCATTTT. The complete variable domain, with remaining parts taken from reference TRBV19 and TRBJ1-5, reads DGGITQSPKYLFRKEGQNVTLSCEQNLNHDAMYWYRQDPGQGLRLIYYSQIVNDFQKGDIAEGYSVSREKKESFPLTVTSAQKNPTAFYLCVSSYISGGHQPQHFGDGTRLSIL.

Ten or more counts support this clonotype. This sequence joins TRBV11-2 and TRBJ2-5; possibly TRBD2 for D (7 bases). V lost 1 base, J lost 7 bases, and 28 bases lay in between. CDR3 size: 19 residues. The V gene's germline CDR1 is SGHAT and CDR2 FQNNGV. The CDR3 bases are TGTGCCAGCAGCTTAGGAGGGGGAGGGCCTAATGGTCGAAGGGTGACCCAGTACTTC. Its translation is CASSLGGGGPNGRRVTQYF.